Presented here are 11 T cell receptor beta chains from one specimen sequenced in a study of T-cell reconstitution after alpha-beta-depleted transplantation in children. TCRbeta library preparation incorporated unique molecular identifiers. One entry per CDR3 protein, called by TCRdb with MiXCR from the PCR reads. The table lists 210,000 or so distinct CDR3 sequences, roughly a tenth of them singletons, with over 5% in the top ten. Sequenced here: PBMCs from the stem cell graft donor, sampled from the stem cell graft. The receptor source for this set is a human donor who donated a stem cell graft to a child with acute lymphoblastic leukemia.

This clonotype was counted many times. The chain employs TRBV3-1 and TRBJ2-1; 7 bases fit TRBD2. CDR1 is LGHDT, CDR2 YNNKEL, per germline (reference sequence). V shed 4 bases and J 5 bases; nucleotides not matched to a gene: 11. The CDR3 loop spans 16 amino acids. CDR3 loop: CASSRSPRAGDNEQFF. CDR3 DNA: TGTGCCAGCAGCCGATCCCCCCGGGCGGGGGACAATGAGCAGTTCTTC.

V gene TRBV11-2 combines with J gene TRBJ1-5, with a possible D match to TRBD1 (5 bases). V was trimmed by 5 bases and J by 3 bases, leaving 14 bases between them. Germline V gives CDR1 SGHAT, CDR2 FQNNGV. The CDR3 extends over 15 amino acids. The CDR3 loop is CASSLAVGDNQPQHF. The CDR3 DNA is TGTGCCAGCAGCCTCGCGGTAGGGGACAATCAGCCCCAGCATTTT. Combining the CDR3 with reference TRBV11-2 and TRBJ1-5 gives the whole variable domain EAGVAQSPRYKIIEKRQSVAFWCNPISGHATLYWYQQILGQGPKLLIQFQNNGVVDDSQLPKDRFSAERLKGVDSTLKIQPAKLEDSAVYLCASSLAVGDNQPQHFGDGTRLSIL.

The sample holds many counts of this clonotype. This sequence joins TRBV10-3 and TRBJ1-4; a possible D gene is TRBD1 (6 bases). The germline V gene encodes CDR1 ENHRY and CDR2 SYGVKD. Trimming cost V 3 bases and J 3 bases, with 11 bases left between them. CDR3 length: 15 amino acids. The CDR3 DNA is TGTGCCATCAGTGATTCGGGGGCGGCTAATGAAAAACTGTTTTTT. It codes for CAISDSGAANEKLFF.

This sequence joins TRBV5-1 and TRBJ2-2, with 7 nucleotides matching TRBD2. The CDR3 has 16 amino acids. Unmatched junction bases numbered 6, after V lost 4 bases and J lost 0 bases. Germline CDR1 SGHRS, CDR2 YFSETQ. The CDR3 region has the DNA TGCGCCAGCAGCGTAAAAGGACTAGCGAACACCGGGGAGCTGTTTTTT. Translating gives CASSVKGLANTGELFF.

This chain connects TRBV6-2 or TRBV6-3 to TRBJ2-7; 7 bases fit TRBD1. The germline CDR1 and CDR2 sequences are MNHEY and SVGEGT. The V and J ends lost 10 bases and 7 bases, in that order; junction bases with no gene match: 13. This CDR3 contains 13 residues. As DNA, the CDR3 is TGTGCCACCACCGACAGGGAATTTGTGGAGCAGTACTTC. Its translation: CATTDREFVEQYF.

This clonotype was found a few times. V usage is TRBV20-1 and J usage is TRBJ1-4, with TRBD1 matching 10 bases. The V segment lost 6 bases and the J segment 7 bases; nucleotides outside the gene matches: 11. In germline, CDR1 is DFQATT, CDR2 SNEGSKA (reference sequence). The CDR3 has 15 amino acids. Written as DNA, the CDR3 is TGCAGTGCCGACTCGGGACAGGGGATAGCTGAAAAACTGTTTTTT. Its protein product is CSADSGQGIAEKLFF.

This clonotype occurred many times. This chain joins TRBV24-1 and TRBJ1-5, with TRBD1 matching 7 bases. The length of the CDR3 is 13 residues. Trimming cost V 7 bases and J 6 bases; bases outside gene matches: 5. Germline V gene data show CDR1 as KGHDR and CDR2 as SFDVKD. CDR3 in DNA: TGTGCCACCAGCGACAGGGATAGTCAGCCCCAGCATTTT. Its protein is CATSDRDSQPQHF.

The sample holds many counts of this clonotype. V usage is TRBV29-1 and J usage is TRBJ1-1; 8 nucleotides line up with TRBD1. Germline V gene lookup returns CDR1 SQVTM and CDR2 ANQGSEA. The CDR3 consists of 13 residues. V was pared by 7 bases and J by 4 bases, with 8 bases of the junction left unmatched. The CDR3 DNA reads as TGCAGCGACCAGGGGGCGTCCGGCACTGAAGCTTTCTTT. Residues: CSDQGASGTEAFF.

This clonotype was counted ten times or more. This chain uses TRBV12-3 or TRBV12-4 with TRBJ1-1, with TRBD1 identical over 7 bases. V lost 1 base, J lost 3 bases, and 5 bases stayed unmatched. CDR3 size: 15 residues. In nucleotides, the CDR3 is TGTGCCAGCAGTTTAGATACAGGGGAGTACACTGAAGCTTTCTTT. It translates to CASSLDTGEYTEAFF.

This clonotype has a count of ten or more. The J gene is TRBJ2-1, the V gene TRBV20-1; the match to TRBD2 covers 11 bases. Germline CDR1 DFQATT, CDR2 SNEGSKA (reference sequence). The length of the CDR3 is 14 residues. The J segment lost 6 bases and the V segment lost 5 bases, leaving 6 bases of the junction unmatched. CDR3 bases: TGCAGTGCTCTTGGACTAGCGGGTCGCAATGAGCAGTTCTTC. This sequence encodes CSALGLAGRNEQFF.

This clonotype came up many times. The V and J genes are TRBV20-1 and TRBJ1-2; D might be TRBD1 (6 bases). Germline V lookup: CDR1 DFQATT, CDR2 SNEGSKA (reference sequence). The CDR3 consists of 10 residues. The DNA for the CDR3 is TGCAGGAGCCAGGGGTACGGCTACACCTTC. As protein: CRSQGYGYTF.